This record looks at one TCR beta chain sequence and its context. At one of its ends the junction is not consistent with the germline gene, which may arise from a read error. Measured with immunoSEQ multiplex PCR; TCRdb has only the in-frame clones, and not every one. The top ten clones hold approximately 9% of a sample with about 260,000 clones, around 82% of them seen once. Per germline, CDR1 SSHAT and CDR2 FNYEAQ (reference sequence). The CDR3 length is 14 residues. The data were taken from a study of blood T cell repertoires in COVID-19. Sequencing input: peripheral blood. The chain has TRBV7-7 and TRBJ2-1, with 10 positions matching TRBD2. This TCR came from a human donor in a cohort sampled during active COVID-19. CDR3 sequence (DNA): TGTGCTAGCAGCCCAGGGACTAGCGCTAATGAGCAGTTCTTC. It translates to CASSPGTSANEQFF.